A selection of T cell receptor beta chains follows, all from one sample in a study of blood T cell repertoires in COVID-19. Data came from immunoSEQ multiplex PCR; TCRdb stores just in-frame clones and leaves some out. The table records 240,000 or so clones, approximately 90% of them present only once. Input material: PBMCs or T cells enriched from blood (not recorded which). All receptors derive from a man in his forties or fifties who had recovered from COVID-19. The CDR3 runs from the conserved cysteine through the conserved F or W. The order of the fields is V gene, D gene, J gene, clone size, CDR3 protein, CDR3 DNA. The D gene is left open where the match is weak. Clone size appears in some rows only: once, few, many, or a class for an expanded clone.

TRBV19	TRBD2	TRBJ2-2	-	CASSWGGSAGELFF	TGTGCCAGCTCCTGGGGGGGGTCGGCTGGGGAGCTGTTTTTT
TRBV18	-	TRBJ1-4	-	CASSPVGGTTNEKLFF	TGTGCCAGCTCACCAGTTGGAGGCACAACTAATGAAAAACTGTTTTTT
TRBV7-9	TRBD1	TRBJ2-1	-	CASSLSRGEQFF	TGTGCCAGCAGCTTGTCCAGGGGGGAGCAGTTCTTC
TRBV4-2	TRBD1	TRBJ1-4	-	CASSIQTGANEKLFF	TGTGCCAGCAGCATCCAGACAGGGGCGAATGAAAAACTGTTTTTT
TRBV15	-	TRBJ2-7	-	CATSRNEAYEQYF	TGTGCCACCAGCAGAAACGAGGCCTACGAGCAGTACTTC
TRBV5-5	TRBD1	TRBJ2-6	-	CASSRTGDGANVLTF	TGTGCCAGCAGCCGGACAGGGGACGGGGCCAACGTCCTGACTTTC
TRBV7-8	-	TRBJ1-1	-	CASSTLRTEAFF	TGTGCCAGCAGCACCCTTCGGACTGAAGCTTTCTTT
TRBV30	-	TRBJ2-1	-	CAWSVGAGAYNEQFF	TGTGCCTGGAGTGTGGGGGCGGGGGCCTACAATGAGCAGTTCTTC
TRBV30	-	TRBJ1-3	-	CAQTKTTGNTIYF	TGTGCCCAAACAAAAACTACTGGAAACACCATATATTTT
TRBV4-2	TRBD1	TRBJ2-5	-	CASSQVRTGGSVEETQYF	TGTGCCAGCAGCCAAGTACGGACAGGGGGCAGTGTAGAAGAGACCCAGTACTTC
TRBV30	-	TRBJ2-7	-	CAWSVTVITGEQYF	TGTGCCTGGAGTGTAACCGTTATAACAGGCGAGCAGTACTTC
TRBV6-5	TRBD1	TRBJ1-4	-	CASSSTGGAGEKLFF	TGTGCCAGCAGTTCAACAGGGGGCGCGGGGGAAAAACTGTTTTTT
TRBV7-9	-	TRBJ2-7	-	CASAGQSYEQYF	TGTGCCAGCGCCGGACAGTCCTACGAGCAGTACTTC
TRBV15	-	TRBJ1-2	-	CATNRGRAIDGYTF	TGTGCCACCAACCGGGGGAGGGCTATTGATGGCTACACCTTC
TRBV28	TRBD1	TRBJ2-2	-	CASSHPPGQVIGTGELFF	TGTGCCAGCAGTCATCCACCCGGACAGGTTATTGGCACCGGGGAGCTGTTTTTT
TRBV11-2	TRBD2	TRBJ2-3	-	CASSLGSGGRGTDTQYF	TGTGCCAGCAGCTTAGGAAGCGGGGGCCGGGGCACAGATACGCAGTATTTT
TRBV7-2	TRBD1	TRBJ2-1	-	CASSLGWGGQGFLPFF	TGTGCCAGCAGCTTAGGATGGGGAGGACAGGGTTTCCTTCCTTTCTTC
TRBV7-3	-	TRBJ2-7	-	CASSQSDSYEQYF	TGTGCCAGCAGTCAAAGCGACAGCTACGAGCAGTACTTC
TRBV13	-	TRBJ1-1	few	CASSNRVLNTEAFF	TGTGCCAGCAGCAACCGGGTACTGAACACTGAAGCTTTCTTT
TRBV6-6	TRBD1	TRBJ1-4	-	CASSRQGGTTNEKLFF	TGTGCCAGCAGTCGACAGGGGGGAACTACTAATGAAAAACTGTTTTTT
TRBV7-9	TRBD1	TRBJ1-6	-	CASSSDRATSPLHF	TGTGCCAGCAGCTCGGACAGGGCGACTTCACCCCTCCACTTT
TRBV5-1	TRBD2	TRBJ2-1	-	CASRWSGSLYNEQFF	TGCGCCAGCAGATGGAGCGGGAGTCTCTACAATGAGCAGTTCTTC
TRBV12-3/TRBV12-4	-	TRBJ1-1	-	CASGTDGYTEAFF	TGTGCCAGCGGAACCGACGGGTACACTGAAGCTTTCTTT
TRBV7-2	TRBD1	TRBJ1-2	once	CASSPRTGANYGYTF	TGTGCCAGCAGCCCGAGGACAGGGGCTAACTATGGCTACACCTTC
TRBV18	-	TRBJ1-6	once	CASSLDNNSPLHF	TGTGCCAGCTCACTAGACAATAATTCACCCCTCCACTTT
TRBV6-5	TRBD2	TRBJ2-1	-	CASTRTSGWGSEQFF	TGTGCCAGCACCCGGACTAGCGGGTGGGGCAGTGAGCAGTTCTTC
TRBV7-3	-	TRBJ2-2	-	CASSRRAEPNTGELFF	TGTGCCAGCAGCCGCAGAGCGGAGCCCAACACCGGGGAGCTGTTTTTT
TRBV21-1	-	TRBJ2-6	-	CASSEDRGHSGANVLTF	TGTGCCAGCAGCGAAGACAGGGGGCACTCTGGGGCCAACGTCCTGACTTTC
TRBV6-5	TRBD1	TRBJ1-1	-	CASRGTGSITEAFF	TGTGCCAGCAGGGGGACAGGTTCTATCACTGAAGCTTTCTTT
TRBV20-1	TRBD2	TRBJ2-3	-	CSASWSGRASTDTQYF	TGCAGTGCTAGTTGGAGCGGGAGGGCTAGCACAGATACGCAGTATTTT
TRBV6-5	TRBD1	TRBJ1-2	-	CASSRSGQGYGYTF	TGTGCCAGCAGCCGGTCGGGACAGGGCTATGGCTACACCTTC
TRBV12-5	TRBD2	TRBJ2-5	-	CASVRKREGLGKETQYF	TGTGCTAGTGTTAGGAAGCGGGAGGGCTTAGGGAAAGAGACCCAGTACTTC
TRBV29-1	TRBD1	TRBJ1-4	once	CSVFTGVGEKLFF	TGCAGCGTTTTCACAGGGGTGGGCGAAAAACTGTTTTTT
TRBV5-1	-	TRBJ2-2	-	CASSVGTPNTGELFF	TGCGCCAGCAGCGTCGGGACTCCAAACACCGGGGAGCTGTTTTTT
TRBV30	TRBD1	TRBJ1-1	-	CAVGRQGLSNTEAFF	TGTGCCGTAGGACGACAGGGGCTTTCGAACACTGAAGCTTTCTTT
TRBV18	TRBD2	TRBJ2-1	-	CASSPRSGGADSYNEQFF	TGTGCCAGCTCACCCAGGTCGGGGGGAGCTGACTCCTACAATGAGCAGTTCTTC
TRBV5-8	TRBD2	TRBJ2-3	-	CATERGGQTDTQYF	TGTGCCACCGAGCGGGGGGGCCAGACAGATACGCAGTATTTT
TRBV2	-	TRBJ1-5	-	CATQKAGNQPQHF	TGTGCCACCCAAAAGGCGGGCAATCAGCCCCAGCATTTT
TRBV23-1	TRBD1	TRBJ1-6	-	CASSLGGRSPLHF	TGCGCCAGCAGTCTAGGGGGCCGATCACCCCTCCACTTT
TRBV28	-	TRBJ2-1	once	CASSLKTVYNEQFF	TGTGCCAGCAGTTTGAAGACTGTATACAATGAGCAGTTCTTC
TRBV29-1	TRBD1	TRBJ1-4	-	CSVSDRVNEKLFF	TGCAGCGTCTCGGACAGGGTAAATGAAAAACTGTTTTTT
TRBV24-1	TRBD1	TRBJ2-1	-	CATQDNRGMGSYNEQFF	TGTGCCACCCAAGATAACAGGGGTATGGGCTCCTACAATGAGCAGTTCTTC
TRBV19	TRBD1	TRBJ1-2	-	CASFGLGTGTEGYTF	TGTGCCAGTTTTGGTTTAGGGACAGGGACGGAGGGCTACACCTTC
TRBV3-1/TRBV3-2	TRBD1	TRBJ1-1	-	CASSQGTGNTEAFF	TGTGCCAGCAGCCAAGGGACAGGGAACACTGAAGCTTTCTTT
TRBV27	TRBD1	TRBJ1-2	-	CASSLSGDSYGYTF	TGTGCCAGCAGTTTATCGGGGGACAGCTATGGCTACACCTTC
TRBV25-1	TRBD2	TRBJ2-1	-	CASSDFSGSPVGNEQFF	TGTGCCAGCAGTGACTTTAGCGGGAGCCCTGTCGGCAATGAGCAGTTCTTC
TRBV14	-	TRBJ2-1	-	CASSHTYNEQFF	TGTGCCAGCAGCCACACCTACAATGAGCAGTTCTTC
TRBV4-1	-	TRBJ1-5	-	CASSQSPRDQPQHF	TGCGCCAGCAGCCAATCCCCCAGGGATCAGCCCCAGCATTTT
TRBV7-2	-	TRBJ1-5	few	CASSSRHSNQPQHF	TGTGCCAGCAGCTCCCGACATAGCAATCAGCCCCAGCATTTT
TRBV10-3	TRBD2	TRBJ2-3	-	CAISIPGTSPTDTQYF	TGTGCCATCAGTATCCCCGGGACTAGTCCCACAGATACGCAGTATTTT
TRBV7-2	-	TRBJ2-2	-	CASRHPNPGELFF	TGTGCCAGCAGACACCCAAATCCCGGGGAGCTGTTTTTT
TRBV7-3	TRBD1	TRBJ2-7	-	CASSFEGPPGQGIYEQYF	TGTGCCAGCAGCTTCGAGGGGCCCCCGGGACAGGGAATCTACGAGCAGTACTTC